This passage covers 30 T cell receptor beta chains from one sample sequenced in a study of early T cells in non-severe SARS-CoV-2 infection. TCRdb fed the 5' RACE reads into MiXCR, producing one record per CDR3 protein. Among approximately 30,000 distinct CDR3 sequences listed, about 4.2% were seen once. Material for sequencing was whole blood. The source is an adult who was a healthcare worker with PCR-confirmed SARS-CoV-2 infection or an uninfected control (not recorded which).

The table lists this clonotype with many counts. DNA of the CDR3: TGTGCCAGCAGCTTGACACAGGGAAGGAAAGCCAAAAACATTCAGTACTTC. It yields the protein CASSLTQGRKAKNIQYF. The chain is built from TRBV5-4 and TRBJ2-4, with D possibly being TRBD1 (6 bases). Germline CDR1 SGHNT, CDR2 YYREEE (reference sequence). V was shortened by 1 base and J by 0 bases, with 14 bases between the two germline ends. The CDR3 runs to 17 residues. Full variable domain (rest looked up from reference TRBV5-4 and TRBJ2-4): ETGVTQSPTHLIKTRGQQVTLRCSSQSGHNTVSWYQQALGQGPQFIFQYYREEENGRGNFPPRFSGLQFPNYSSELNVNALELDDSALYLCASSLTQGRKAKNIQYFGAGTRLSVL.

This clonotype has a count of ten or more. V gene TRBV10-3 combines with J gene TRBJ2-6; 11 bases line up with TRBD2. Germline values: CDR1 ENHRY, CDR2 SYGVKD. This CDR3 is 18 amino acids long. With 4 bases clipped from V and 1 base from J, the junction kept 6 bases outside the gene matches. CDR3 in amino acids: CAISARLAGGSGANVLTF. The CDR3 bases are TGTGCCATCAGTGCGAGGCTAGCGGGGGGATCTGGGGCCAACGTCCTGACTTTC.

In this sample, this clonotype turned up many times. The gene calls are TRBV30 and TRBJ2-7; no firm D call. The CDR3 has 11 residues. The germline V and J ends were trimmed by 2 bases and 3 bases, with 5 bases remaining between them. CDR1 and CDR2 (germline): GTSNPN, SVGIG (reference sequence). The DNA for the CDR3 is TGTGCCTGGAGTAACCTCTACGAGCAGTACTTC. Protein: CAWSNLYEQYF.

This clonotype came up many times. The rearrangement uses TRBV28 and TRBJ2-5; 7 bases map to TRBD1. The CDR3 runs to 19 residues. V was pared by 4 bases and J by 4 bases, with 21 bases of the junction left unmatched. Germline CDR1 MDHEN, CDR2 SYDVKM. The CDR3: CASSSMGAGGWIVGETQYF. In DNA, the CDR3 is TGTGCCAGCAGTTCCATGGGAGCAGGGGGATGGATTGTGGGAGAGACCCAGTACTTC.

This clonotype has ten or more counts. The chain is built from TRBV5-1 and TRBJ1-5; no clear D. V lost 0 bases and J 6 bases, leaving 10 bases between the germline ends. CDR1 and CDR2 from the germline V gene are SGHRS and YFSETQ. This CDR3 comprises 14 residues. The CDR3 protein is CASSLESLGQPQHF. The CDR3 coding sequence is TGCGCCAGCAGCTTGGAGTCGCTAGGTCAGCCCCAGCATTTT.

In this sample, this clonotype turned up a few times. The V call is TRBV9, the J call TRBJ1-2; unclear D gene. The V and J ends lost 1 base and 4 bases respectively, with 8 bases between them. Germline CDR1 SGDLS, CDR2 YYNGEE. This CDR3 has 13 amino acids. The CDR3 is CASSVTESYGYTF. CDR3 nucleotide sequence: TGTGCCAGCAGCGTAACAGAATCCTATGGCTACACCTTC.

Ten or more counts support this clonotype. The rearrangement joins TRBV6-6 to TRBJ2-7; a weak D match, TRBD1 (6 bases). Between the trimmed V and J ends, which lost 5 bases and 5 bases, there was a span of 22 bases. Germline loops: CDR1 MNHNY, CDR2 SVGAGI (reference sequence). The CDR3 extends over 16 amino acids. CDR3: CASSHKGVGPGNEQYF. Written as DNA, the CDR3 is TGTGCCAGCAGTCACAAGGGGGTTGGGCCTGGCAACGAGCAGTACTTC.

This clonotype was counted many times. The chain has TRBV7-6 and TRBJ2-1; 10 nucleotides agree with TRBD2. The length of the CDR3 is 16 residues. Germline lookup yields CDR1 SGHVS and CDR2 FNYEAQ. The junction had 12 bases not matched to a gene; V was cut back by 5 bases and J by 8 bases. In DNA, the CDR3 is TGTGCCAGCAGCCGGGTCAGCGGGGGGGTCGCGGATGAGCAGTTCTTC. It yields the protein CASSRVSGGVADEQFF.

This chain links TRBV7-8 with TRBJ2-3, with a tentative D call TRBD2 (5 bases). The CDR3 is made up of 14 amino acids. V was trimmed by 7 bases and J by 5 bases, leaving 16 bases between them. Germline V lookup: CDR1 SGHVS, CDR2 FQNEAQ. The CDR3 spells CASTGELNGDTQYF. The CDR3 DNA reads as TGTGCCAGCACCGGGGAGCTAAATGGAGATACGCAGTATTTT.

At least ten counts were recorded for this clonotype. The chain has TRBV20-1 and TRBJ2-5; D ambiguous. V was cut by 0 bases and J by 5 bases, with 7 bases left in between. The germline V gene encodes CDR1 DFQATT and CDR2 SNEGSKA (reference sequence). CDR3 length: 12 residues. CDR3 in amino acids: CSARDSRETQYF. In DNA, the CDR3 is TGCAGTGCTAGAGATTCTCGGGAGACCCAGTACTTC.

This clonotype was recorded at least ten times. This sequence joins TRBV20-1 and TRBJ2-1; 10 bases map to TRBD1. From germline, CDR1 is DFQATT and CDR2 SNEGSKA (reference sequence). This CDR3 region has 14 residues. The V and J ends lost 6 bases and 3 bases, in that order; junction bases with no gene match: 5. DNA for the CDR3: TGCAGTGCCCTTGGACAGGGGGACTACAATGAGCAGTTCTTC. This sequence encodes CSALGQGDYNEQFF.

A few counts support this clonotype. The gene calls are TRBV7-9 and TRBJ2-4, with D hard to call. The CDR3 covers 16 residues. The V and J ends lost 3 bases and 2 bases respectively, with 14 bases between them. Germline V gene sequence: CDR1 SEHNR, CDR2 FQNEAQ (reference sequence). The CDR3 sequence: CASSFPVLKSKNIQYF. CDR3 coding DNA: TGTGCCAGCAGCTTCCCCGTTTTGAAATCCAAAAACATTCAGTACTTC.

This clonotype showed up many times. The rearrangement uses TRBV5-5 and TRBJ1-6, with TRBD1 matching over 11 bases. J lost 8 bases, V lost 7 bases, and 5 bases had no gene match. CDR3 length: 14 amino acids. CDR1 is SGHKS, CDR2 YYEKEE, per germline (reference sequence). CDR3 sequence: CASVPGQGDSPLHF. The CDR3 coding sequence is TGTGCCAGCGTACCGGGACAGGGGGATTCACCCCTCCACTTT.

This clonotype was observed many times. V usage is TRBV20-1 and J usage is TRBJ2-7; unclear D gene. CDR3 length: 11 amino acids. Germline CDR1 DFQATT, CDR2 SNEGSKA (reference sequence). V was clipped by 3 bases and J by 4 bases, with 7 bases between them. CDR3 residues: CSASRLYEQYF. The CDR3, as DNA: TGCAGTGCTAGTCGGCTTTACGAGCAGTACTTC.

The rearrangement joins TRBV29-1 to TRBJ1-1; D unresolved. The germline V and J ends were trimmed by 4 bases and 5 bases, with 29 bases remaining between them. CDR3 size: 18 residues. CDR1 SQVTM and CDR2 ANQGSEA come from the germline V gene. Written as DNA, the CDR3 is TGCAGCGTTGTTAAAGGCCCAAAGGATCGGATACTTATGACTGAAGCTTTCTTT. As protein: CSVVKGPKDRILMTEAFF. The full variable domain, rest sourced from reference TRBV29-1 and TRBJ1-1, is SAVISQKPSRDICQRGTSLTIQCQVDSQVTMMFWYRQQPGQSLTLIATANQGSEATYESGFVIDKFPISRPNLTFSTLTVSNMSPEDSSIYLCSVVKGPKDRILMTEAFFGQGTRLTVV.

This clonotype was detected ten times or more. The chain has TRBV4-1 and TRBJ2-7; 7 bases agree with TRBD1. Germline values: CDR1 MGHRA, CDR2 YSYEKL. With V trimmed by 2 bases and J by 2 bases, 15 bases remained unmatched. CDR3 length: 18 residues. In nucleotides, the CDR3 is TGCGCCAGCAGCCAAACCTGGACAGGCGCCCCTAAGCCCTACGAGCAGTACTTC. Its protein product is CASSQTWTGAPKPYEQYF.

J is TRBJ1-2 and V is TRBV13, with TRBD1 matching 10 bases. The CDR3 length is 14 residues. V gave up 6 bases and J gave up 4 bases; unmatched junction bases: 5. Germline CDR1 and CDR2: PRHDT and FYEKMQ (reference sequence). DNA for the CDR3: TGTGCCAGCAGACCAAGACAGGGGGCCTATGGCTACACCTTC. The encoded protein is CASRPRQGAYGYTF.

In its sample, this clonotype was seen many times. V and J are TRBV10-1 and TRBJ2-5; TRBD2 might be the D (5 bases). CDR3 length: 14 residues. Germline CDR1 reads WNHNN; CDR2 reads SYGVQD (reference sequence). V was pared by 0 bases and J by 4 bases, with 9 bases between. In DNA form, the CDR3 reads TGCGCCAGCAGTGAGTCGAGAGGGTCAGAGACCCAGTACTTC. It translates to CASSESRGSETQYF.

The CDR3 DNA is TGTGCCAGCAGTTTCGTCGGCCAGACCACAGATACGCAGTATTTT. Its translation is CASSFVGQTTDTQYF. This rearrangement joins TRBV12-3 or TRBV12-4 to TRBJ2-3; no firm D call. V lost 3 bases to trimming and J lost 2 bases, with 12 bases between them. The CDR3 spans 15 residues.

This clonotype showed up many times. V gene TRBV20-1 combines with J gene TRBJ2-7; 9 bases are shared with TRBD1. V shed 3 bases, J shed 3 bases, and the junction held 9 bases outside the gene matches. The CDR3 is 15 residues long. Germline lookup yields CDR1 DFQATT and CDR2 SNEGSKA (reference sequence). The CDR3 nucleotides read TGCAGTGCTAGGAAATCGGGACAGGGAATCTACGAGCAGTACTTC. This sequence encodes CSARKSGQGIYEQYF.

This clonotype was recorded at least ten times. In nucleotides, the CDR3 is TGTGCCAGCTCAACGTACTCTGGGGCCAACGTCCTGACTTTC. Protein sequence: CASSTYSGANVLTF. The chain links TRBV18 to TRBJ2-6, with D uncertain. CDR3 length: 14 residues. Trimming left V 5 bases short and J 0 bases short, with 5 bases between. Germline V lookup: CDR1 KGHSH, CDR2 LQKENI.

This clonotype has ten or more counts. The V and J genes are TRBV3-1 and TRBJ1-2, with no clear D. The germline gives CDR1 LGHDT, CDR2 YNNKEL (reference sequence). V lost 4 bases to trimming and J lost 2 bases, with 8 bases between them. CDR3 size: 13 residues. Here the CDR3 DNA reads TGTGCCAGCAGCCCGTCACAGAACTATGGCTACACCTTC. Translated: CASSPSQNYGYTF.

This clonotype was observed many times. The rearrangement links TRBV10-1 to TRBJ2-7; D unresolved. The CDR3 runs to 12 residues. Trimming took off 0 bases at V and 7 bases at J, with 7 bases between the two ends. Germline V gene data show CDR1 as WNHNN and CDR2 as SYGVQD (reference sequence). This CDR3 is CASSESTREQYF. In nucleotides, the CDR3 is TGCGCCAGCAGTGAGTCAACACGGGAGCAGTACTTC.

This clonotype appeared a few times. The chain recombines TRBV18 with TRBJ2-1; maybe TRBD2 (5 bases). The ends were cut back, 3 bases at V and 4 bases at J, with 13 bases in the middle. There are 15 residues in the CDR3. Germline V gene sequence: CDR1 KGHSH, CDR2 LQKENI. The CDR3 DNA sequence: TGTGCCAGCTCACCTCTGGCCGGAGGATACAATGAGCAGTTCTTC. It is translated as CASSPLAGGYNEQFF.

This clonotype occurred many times. The chain uses TRBV20-1 and TRBJ2-2; possible D gene TRBD2, 7 bases. Deletions cut 4 bases from V and 2 bases from J, with 17 bases between. The length of the CDR3 is 16 residues. Germline-derived CDR1 and CDR2 are DFQATT and SNEGSKA (reference sequence). The CDR3 DNA is TGCAGTGCTATCCGGGCGGGGGCAACAAACACCGGGGAGCTGTTTTTT. Protein product: CSAIRAGATNTGELFF.

This clonotype came up many times. V usage is TRBV28 and J usage is TRBJ1-3; 7 nucleotides line up with TRBD1. Germline-derived CDR1 and CDR2 are MDHEN and SYDVKM. CDR3 size: 17 residues. The V segment lost 7 bases and the J segment 3 bases; nucleotides outside the gene matches: 15. The CDR3 region is CASKDRLAYRGGNTIYF. CDR3 in DNA: TGTGCCAGCAAGGACAGGTTAGCTTACAGAGGTGGAAACACCATATATTTT.

This clonotype was seen many times. V is TRBV7-9 and J is TRBJ1-1, with D hard to call. Per the germline V gene, CDR1 is SEHNR and CDR2 is FQNEAQ (reference sequence). The CDR3 has 13 residues. V dropped 4 bases and J dropped 6 bases, with 12 bases sitting between them. Written as DNA, the CDR3 is TGTGCCAGCAGCTCACAAAGCGGGGCTGAAGCTTTCTTT. Protein product: CASSSQSGAEAFF.

In its sample, this clonotype was seen a few times. V usage is TRBV28 and J usage is TRBJ1-4; D might be TRBD1 (5 bases). Germline assignment: CDR1 MDHEN and CDR2 SYDVKM. This CDR3 has 17 residues. With 4 bases removed from V and 0 bases from J, the gap between germline ends came to 15 bases. The CDR3 reads CASSSRQPLATNEKLFF. CDR3 nucleotides: TGTGCCAGCAGTTCGAGACAGCCACTGGCAACTAATGAAAAACTGTTTTTT.

At least ten counts were recorded for this clonotype. One end of the junction does not line up with germline, which may come from a read error. The chain recombines TRBV7-9 with TRBJ2-3, with D perhaps TRBD1 (5 bases). The CDR3 covers 13 residues. Germline V gene lookup returns CDR1 SEHNR and CDR2 FQNEAQ (reference sequence). The chain's CDR3 is CASSLSPTGTQYF. CDR3 nucleotides: TGTGCCAGCAGCTTGAGCCCCACAGGTACGCAGTATTTT.

This clonotype was detected ten times or more. This sequence joins TRBV4-1 and TRBJ1-6; D uncertain. Germline V gene data show CDR1 as MGHRA and CDR2 as YSYEKL. Trimming removed 4 bases from V and 0 bases from J, with 13 bases in between. The CDR3 length is 17 residues. The CDR3 bases are TGCGCCAGCAGCCCAGACTGGGAGAGCTCCTATAATTCACCCCTCCACTTT. This translates into CASSPDWESSYNSPLHF.